Listed here are 22 T cell receptor beta chains from one sample, sequenced in a study of response to subunit inactivated influenza vaccine (dated by TCRdb to about 2018). Library preparation used RT-PCR. Sequencing took place on an Illumina HiSeq 2500. Starting from the raw public reads, TCRdb applied fastp trimming at Q25, assembled clones with MiXCR and retained in-frame beta chains. When rows share a CDR3 protein, they turn into one entry using the most common DNA and genes. In all, the sample holds a few hundred thousand distinct CDR3 sequences, and roughly 15% of those were seen once. The ten largest clonotypes hold over 8.5% of the sample. Here the sequenced sample was PBMCs from blood, taken 11 to 12 days after vaccination. These TCRs come from a man aged 50 to 59 who received an inactivated influenza vaccine. Donor details come from another sample of the same person, matched by shared clones.

This clonotype was counted many times. V usage is TRBV5-1 and J usage is TRBJ2-2; D uncertain. This CDR3 is 15 amino acids long. In germline, CDR1 is SGHRS, CDR2 YFSETQ. The V end lost 0 bases, the J end lost 0 bases, and 6 bases lay between the germline ends. The CDR3 DNA reads TGCGCCAGCAGCTTGGTCCAGGCGAACACCGGGGAGCTGTTTTTT. It codes for CASSLVQANTGELFF.

This clonotype was picked up a small number of times. The chain employs TRBV12-3 or TRBV12-4 and TRBJ2-2, with 7 nucleotides matching TRBD2. CDR3 length: 15 residues. V lost 6 bases to trimming and J lost 0 bases; unmatched junction nucleotides: 4. This chain's CDR3 is CASRGGTSNTGELFF. Here the CDR3 DNA reads TGTGCCAGCAGGGGGGGGACTTCGAACACCGGGGAGCTGTTTTTT.

The CDR3 sequence is CASSAQRLAGLETQYF. CDR3 nucleotide sequence: TGTGCCAGCAGCGCCCAAAGACTAGCGGGACTAGAGACCCAGTACTTC. The chain couples TRBV11-2 to TRBJ2-5; TRBD2 aligns across 11 bases. CDR1 and CDR2 (germline): SGHAT, FQNNGV. Germline trimming cut 5 bases from V and 4 bases from J; bases unmatched to any gene: 9. The CDR3 has 16 residues. The whole variable domain, remainder taken from reference TRBV11-2 and TRBJ2-5, is EAGVAQSPRYKIIEKRQSVAFWCNPISGHATLYWYQQILGQGPKLLIQFQNNGVVDDSQLPKDRFSAERLKGVDSTLKIQPAKLEDSAVYLCASSAQRLAGLETQYFGPGTRLLVL.

This clonotype occurred a few times. This chain connects TRBV9 to TRBJ2-5; D tentatively fits TRBD1 or TRBD2 (5 bases each). The CDR3 is made up of 15 amino acids. Germline V lookup: CDR1 SGDLS, CDR2 YYNGEE. V gave up 4 bases and J gave up 4 bases, with 17 bases separating them. In DNA, the CDR3 is TGTGCCAGCAGCTCCCGATCGGGGCGTGGAGAGACCCAGTACTTC. It is translated as CASSSRSGRGETQYF.

This clonotype was detected only a few times. The chain is built from TRBV5-6 and TRBJ2-7; 9 nucleotides line up with TRBD1. V lost 4 bases to trimming and J lost 2 bases; unmatched junction nucleotides: 7. The V gene's germline CDR1 is SGHDT and CDR2 YYEEEE. The length of the CDR3 is 15 residues. The CDR3 bases are TGTGCCAGCAGCGTGGAGGGGACAGGGACCTACGAGCAGTACTTC. This gives the protein CASSVEGTGTYEQYF. Full variable domain (missing parts from reference TRBV5-6 and TRBJ2-7): DAGVTQSPTHLIKTRGQQVTLRCSPKSGHDTVSWYQQALGQGPQFIFQYYEEEERQRGNFPDRFSGHQFPNYSSELNVNALLLGDSALYLCASSVEGTGTYEQYFGPGTRLTVT.

This clonotype was counted between two and nine times. The J gene is TRBJ2-7, the V gene TRBV6-2 or TRBV6-3; 7 bases match TRBD1. The CDR3 totals 12 residues. The V segment lost 8 bases and the J segment 1 base; nucleotides outside the gene matches: 2. CDR1 MNHEY and CDR2 SVGEGT come from the germline V gene. The CDR3 DNA sequence: TGTGCCAGCCTGACAGGGTCCTACGAGCAGTACTTC. It specifies CASLTGSYEQYF.

This chain joins TRBV10-3 and TRBJ2-5, with 8 bases that match TRBD2. Trimming removed 7 bases from V and 4 bases from J; junction bases left unmatched: 8. From germline, CDR1 is ENHRY and CDR2 SYGVKD. The CDR3 contains 14 residues. The CDR3 region is CAIKSGGPGETQYF. In nucleotides, the CDR3 is TGTGCCATCAAAAGCGGGGGCCCGGGAGAGACCCAGTACTTC.

The J gene is TRBJ1-4, the V gene TRBV5-5; TRBD1 aligns across 11 bases. Germline V gene lookup returns CDR1 SGHKS and CDR2 YYEKEE (reference sequence). V trimming: 4 bases; J trimming: 8 bases; junction bases outside the gene matches: 7. The CDR3 runs 15 residues. This CDR3 reads CASSPDRGPQEKLFF. In DNA, the CDR3 is TGTGCCAGCAGCCCGGACAGGGGGCCGCAAGAAAAACTGTTTTTT.

In its sample, this clonotype was seen a few times. The chain recombines TRBV20-1 with TRBJ1-2; no firm D call. Trimming shortened V by 6 bases and J by 8 bases, and 16 bases separated the two germline ends. The CDR3 has 12 residues. In germline, CDR1 is DFQATT, CDR2 SNEGSKA (reference sequence). In nucleotides, the CDR3 is TGCAGTGCGTCGATGGCCCGGCGGGGCTACACCTTC. Translating gives CSASMARRGYTF.

The CDR3 sequence: CASSIGVLNEQFF. CDR3 coding DNA: TGTGCCAGTAGTATAGGGGTCCTTAATGAGCAGTTCTTC. The chain joins TRBV19 to TRBJ2-1; D is unclear. The V and J ends lost 1 base and 7 bases respectively, with 8 bases between them. Germline loops: CDR1 LNHDA, CDR2 SQIVND (reference sequence). This CDR3 is built from 13 residues.

This clonotype was picked up many times. The V call is TRBV5-5, the J call TRBJ2-2; weak D call: TRBD1 (6 bases). V dropped 7 bases and J dropped 2 bases, with 12 bases sitting between them. CDR3 size: 14 residues. Germline V gene data show CDR1 as SGHKS and CDR2 as YYEKEE (reference sequence). The CDR3 DNA follows: TGTGCCAGCCGCAAGGACAGAAACACCGGGGAGCTGTTTTTT. The encoded protein is CASRKDRNTGELFF.

In this sample, this clonotype turned up many times. The V and J genes are TRBV5-1 and TRBJ2-7; weak D call: TRBD2 (7 bases). This CDR3 is built from 14 residues. Trimming pared 1 base from V and 5 bases from J, leaving 13 bases between. CDR1 SGHRS and CDR2 YFSETQ come from the germline V gene. CDR3 in DNA: TGCGCCAGCAGCTTGCGGGGGGCGCAAAACGAGCAGTACTTC. Residues: CASSLRGAQNEQYF.

This clonotype appeared a few times. This sequence joins TRBV6-2 or TRBV6-3 and TRBJ2-7, with 10 positions matching TRBD1. The CDR3 length is 14 residues. Trimming at V came to 6 bases and at J to 1 base, leaving 3 bases not matched to a gene. The germline V gene encodes CDR1 MNHEY and CDR2 SVGEGT. The DNA of the CDR3 is TGTGCCAGCAGGGGACAGGGGCAATCCTACGAGCAGTACTTC. It translates to CASRGQGQSYEQYF.

This clonotype has just a few counts. This rearrangement joins TRBV6-2 or TRBV6-3 to TRBJ2-1; the match to TRBD2 covers 11 bases. CDR1 is MNHEY, CDR2 SVGEGT, per germline. This CDR3 region has 16 residues. V dropped 2 bases and J dropped 4; count of bases not matched to a gene: 4. This CDR3 reads CASSYILAGGYNEQFF. CDR3 bases: TGTGCCAGCAGTTACATCCTAGCGGGGGGTTACAATGAGCAGTTCTTC.

Comment on this clonotype: A read error may explain this, as a much larger clone is one base away. This sequence joins TRBV12-3 or TRBV12-4 and TRBJ1-6; no clear D. V was cut by 2 bases and J by 7 bases, with 3 bases left in between. This CDR3 has 12 residues. The CDR3: CASSLINSPLHF. In DNA, the CDR3 is TGTGCCAGCAGTTTAATCAATTCACCCCTCCACTTT.

The rearrangement links TRBV5-1 to TRBJ2-3; D not resolved. The CDR3 is made up of 13 amino acids. Germline-derived CDR1 and CDR2 are SGHRS and YFSETQ. The V end lost 4 bases, the J end lost 2 bases, and 8 bases lay between the germline ends. The CDR3 nucleotides read TGCGCCAGCAGCGCGCGTCTCACAGATACGCAGTATTTT. This codes for CASSARLTDTQYF.

The chain employs TRBV7-2 and TRBJ2-3; either TRBD1 or TRBD2 may supply D (5 bases each). V was pared by 6 bases and J by 1 base, with 14 bases between. Per the germline V gene, CDR1 is SGHTA and CDR2 is FQGNSA. This CDR3 region has 15 residues. CDR3 sequence reads: CASSPGAIRTDTQYF. The CDR3 nucleotides read TGTGCCAGCAGTCCCGGGGCTATTCGCACAGATACGCAGTATTTT.

This clonotype was seen only a few times. The chain combines TRBV20-1 with TRBJ2-7; the D is unclear. Trimming stripped 3 bases from V and 3 bases from J, with 18 bases between. This CDR3 has 15 amino acids. Looked up from germline, CDR1 is DFQATT and CDR2 is SNEGSKA (reference sequence). CDR3: CSASEGPSGYYEQYF. In DNA, the CDR3 is TGCAGTGCTAGTGAAGGGCCTTCCGGCTACTACGAGCAGTACTTC.

This clonotype occurred a few times. The genes are TRBV5-1 and TRBJ2-2; D call uncertain. V gave up 1 base and J gave up 5 bases, with 6 bases separating them. The CDR3 sequence is 13 residues long. CDR1 SGHRS and CDR2 YFSETQ come from the germline V gene. This CDR3 reads CASSLYETGELFF. The CDR3 bases are TGCGCCAGCAGCTTGTACGAAACCGGGGAGCTGTTTTTT.

The chain uses TRBV12-3 or TRBV12-4 and TRBJ2-1; D gene uncertain. V was clipped by 6 bases and J by 7 bases, with 13 bases between them. The CDR3 is made up of 13 amino acids. CDR3 DNA: TGTGCCAGCAGCCCCCGGGCGCCTAATGAGCAGTTCTTC. It specifies CASSPRAPNEQFF.

This clonotype appeared a few times. The rearrangement uses TRBV20-1 and TRBJ2-1; perhaps TRBD2 as D (6 bases). V gave up 7 bases and J gave up 4 bases, with 20 bases separating them. The CDR3 has 15 residues. Germline assignment: CDR1 DFQATT and CDR2 SNEGSKA (reference sequence). CDR3 sequence (DNA): TGCAGTGGGGGTGCTAAGGGCGGGGCTTACAATGAGCAGTTCTTC. It encodes CSGGAKGGAYNEQFF.

This clonotype was found a few times. The chain employs TRBV4-2 and TRBJ2-2; D call uncertain. Germline CDR1 is LGHNA and CDR2 is YNFKEQ. Trimming pared 3 bases from V and 0 bases from J, leaving 8 bases between. The CDR3 covers 15 residues. The CDR3 here is CASSQQITNTGELFF. The CDR3 DNA sequence: TGTGCCAGCAGCCAGCAGATTACGAACACCGGGGAGCTGTTTTTT.